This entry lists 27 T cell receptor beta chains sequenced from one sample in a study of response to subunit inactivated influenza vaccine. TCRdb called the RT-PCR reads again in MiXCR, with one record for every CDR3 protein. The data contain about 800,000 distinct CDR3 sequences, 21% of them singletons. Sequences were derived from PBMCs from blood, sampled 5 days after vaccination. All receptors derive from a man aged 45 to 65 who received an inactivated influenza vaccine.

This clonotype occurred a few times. CDR3 sequence: CSAPSTSGRAPNEQFF. CDR3 nucleotides: TGCAGTGCTCCCAGTACTAGCGGGAGGGCCCCCAATGAGCAGTTCTTC. The J gene is TRBJ2-1, the V gene TRBV20-1, with 13 bases that match TRBD2. Germline V gene sequence: CDR1 DFQATT, CDR2 SNEGSKA (reference sequence). The CDR3 is 16 residues long. V was clipped by 5 bases and J by 6 bases; unmatched bases: 10.

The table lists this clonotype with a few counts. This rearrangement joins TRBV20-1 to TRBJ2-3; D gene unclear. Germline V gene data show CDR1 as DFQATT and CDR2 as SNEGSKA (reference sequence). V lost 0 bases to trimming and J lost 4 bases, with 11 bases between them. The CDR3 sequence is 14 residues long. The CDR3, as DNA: TGCAGTGCTAGAGACACCTATAGGGCAGATACGCAGTATTTT. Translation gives CSARDTYRADTQYF.

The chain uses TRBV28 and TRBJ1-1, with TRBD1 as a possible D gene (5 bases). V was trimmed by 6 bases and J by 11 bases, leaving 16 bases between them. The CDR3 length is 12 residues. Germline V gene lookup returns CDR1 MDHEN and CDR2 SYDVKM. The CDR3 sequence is CASSTGSPWAFF. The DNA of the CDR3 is TGTGCCAGCAGCACAGGATCACCGTGGGCTTTCTTT.

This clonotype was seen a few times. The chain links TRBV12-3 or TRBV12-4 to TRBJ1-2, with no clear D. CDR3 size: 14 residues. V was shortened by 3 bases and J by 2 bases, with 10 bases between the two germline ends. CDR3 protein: CASSFGVANYGYTF. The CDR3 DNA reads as TGTGCCAGCAGTTTTGGGGTGGCCAACTATGGCTACACCTTC.

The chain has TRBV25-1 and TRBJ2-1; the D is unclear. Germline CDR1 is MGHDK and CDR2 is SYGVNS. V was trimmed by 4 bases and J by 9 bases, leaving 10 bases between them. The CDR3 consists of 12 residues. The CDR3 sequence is CASSAQIGEQFF. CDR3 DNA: TGTGCCAGCAGTGCACAGATCGGTGAGCAGTTCTTC.

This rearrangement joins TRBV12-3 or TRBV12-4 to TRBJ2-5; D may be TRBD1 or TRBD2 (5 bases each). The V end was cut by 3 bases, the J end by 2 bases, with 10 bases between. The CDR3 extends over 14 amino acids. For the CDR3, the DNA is TGTGCCAGCAGTTTGGGACCCAGACAAGAGACCCAGTACTTC. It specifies CASSLGPRQETQYF.

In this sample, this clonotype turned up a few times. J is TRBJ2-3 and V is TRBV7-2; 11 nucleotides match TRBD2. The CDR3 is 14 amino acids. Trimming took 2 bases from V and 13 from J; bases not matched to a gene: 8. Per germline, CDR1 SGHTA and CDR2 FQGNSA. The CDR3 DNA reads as TGTGCCAGCAGCTTATGGACCCTAGCGGGAGGAAAGTATTTT. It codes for CASSLWTLAGGKYF. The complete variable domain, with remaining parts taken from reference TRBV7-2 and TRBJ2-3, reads GAGVSQSPSNKVTEKGKDVELRCDPISGHTALYWYRQSLGQGLEFLIYFQGNSAPDKSGLPSDRFSAERTGGSVSTLTIQRTQQEDSAVYLCASSLWTLAGGKYFGPGTRLTVL.

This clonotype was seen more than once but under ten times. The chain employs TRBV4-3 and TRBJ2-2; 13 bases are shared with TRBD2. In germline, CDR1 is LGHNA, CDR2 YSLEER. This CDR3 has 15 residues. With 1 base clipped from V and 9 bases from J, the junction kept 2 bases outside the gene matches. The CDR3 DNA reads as TGCGCCAGCAGCCAAGGACTAGCGGGAGGCCGGGAGCTGTTTTTT. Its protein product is CASSQGLAGGRELFF.

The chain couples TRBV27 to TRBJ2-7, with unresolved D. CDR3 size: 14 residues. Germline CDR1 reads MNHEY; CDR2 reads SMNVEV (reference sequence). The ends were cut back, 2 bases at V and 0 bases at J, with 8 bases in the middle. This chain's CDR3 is CASSLSLSSYEQYF. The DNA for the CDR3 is TGTGCCAGCAGTTTAAGCCTCAGCTCCTACGAGCAGTACTTC.

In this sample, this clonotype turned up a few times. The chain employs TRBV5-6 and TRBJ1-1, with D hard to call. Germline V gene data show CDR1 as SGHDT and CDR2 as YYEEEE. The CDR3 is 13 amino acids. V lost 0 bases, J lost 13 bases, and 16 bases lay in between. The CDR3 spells CASSLVGKPPDFF. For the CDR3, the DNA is TGTGCCAGCAGCTTGGTCGGCAAACCTCCCGATTTCTTT.

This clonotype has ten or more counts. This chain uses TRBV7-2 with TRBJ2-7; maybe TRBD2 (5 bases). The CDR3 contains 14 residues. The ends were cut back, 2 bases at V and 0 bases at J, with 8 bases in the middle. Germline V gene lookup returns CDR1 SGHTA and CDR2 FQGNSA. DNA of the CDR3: TGTGCCAGCAGCTTATGGCGGGTCTCCTACGAGCAGTACTTC. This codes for CASSLWRVSYEQYF.

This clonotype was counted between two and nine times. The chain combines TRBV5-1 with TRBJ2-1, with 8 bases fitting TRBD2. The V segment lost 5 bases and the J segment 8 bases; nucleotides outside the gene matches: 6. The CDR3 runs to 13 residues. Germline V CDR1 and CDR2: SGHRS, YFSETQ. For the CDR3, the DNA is TGCGCCAGCAGTCTGCGGGAGGTCTATGAGCAGTTCTTC. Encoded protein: CASSLREVYEQFF.

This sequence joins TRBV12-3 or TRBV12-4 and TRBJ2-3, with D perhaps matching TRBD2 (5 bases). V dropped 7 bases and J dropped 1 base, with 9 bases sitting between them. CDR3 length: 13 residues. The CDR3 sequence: CASTGFRTDTQYF. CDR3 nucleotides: TGTGCCAGCACGGGATTTCGCACAGATACGCAGTATTTT.

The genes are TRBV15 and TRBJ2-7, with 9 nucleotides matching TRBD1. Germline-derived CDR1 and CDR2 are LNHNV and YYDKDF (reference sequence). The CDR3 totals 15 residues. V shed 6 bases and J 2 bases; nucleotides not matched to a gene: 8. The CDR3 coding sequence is TGTGCCACCAGTGGTATAAGGACAGGGGCCTACGAGCAGTACTTC. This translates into CATSGIRTGAYEQYF. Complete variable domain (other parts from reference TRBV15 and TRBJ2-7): DAMVIQNPRYQVTQFGKPVTLSCSQTLNHNVMYWYQQKSSQAPKLLFHYYDKDFNNEADTPDNFQSRRPNTSFCFLDIRSPGLGDTAMYLCATSGIRTGAYEQYFGPGTRLTVT.

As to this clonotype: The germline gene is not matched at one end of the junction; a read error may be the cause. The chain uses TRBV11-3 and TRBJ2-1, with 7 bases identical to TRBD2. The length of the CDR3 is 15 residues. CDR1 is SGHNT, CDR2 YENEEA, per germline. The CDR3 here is CASSVDPGTNNEQFF. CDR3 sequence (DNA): TGTGCCAGCAGCGTAGACCCCGGGACTAACAATGAGCAGTTCTTC.

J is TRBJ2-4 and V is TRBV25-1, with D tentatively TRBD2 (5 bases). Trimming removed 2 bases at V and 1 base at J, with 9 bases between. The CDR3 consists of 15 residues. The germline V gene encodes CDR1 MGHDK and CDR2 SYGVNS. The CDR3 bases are TGTGCCAGCAGTGAACGGGGTCTGGCCAAAAACATTCAGTACTTC. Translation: CASSERGLAKNIQYF. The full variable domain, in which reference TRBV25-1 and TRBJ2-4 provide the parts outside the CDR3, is EADIYQTPRYLVIGTGKKITLECSQTMGHDKMYWYQQDPGMELHLIHYSYGVNSTEKGDLSSESTVSRIRTEHFPLTLESARPSHTSQYLCASSERGLAKNIQYFGAGTRLSVL.

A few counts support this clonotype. CDR3 region: CASSDTGVYDEPEKLFF. The CDR3 DNA reads TGTGCCAGCAGTGATACCGGGGTCTATGATGAGCCTGAAAAACTGTTTTTT. The chain employs TRBV12-3 or TRBV12-4 and TRBJ1-4, with D unclear. The V end was cut by 5 bases, the J end by 7 bases, with 23 bases between. The CDR3 extends over 17 amino acids.

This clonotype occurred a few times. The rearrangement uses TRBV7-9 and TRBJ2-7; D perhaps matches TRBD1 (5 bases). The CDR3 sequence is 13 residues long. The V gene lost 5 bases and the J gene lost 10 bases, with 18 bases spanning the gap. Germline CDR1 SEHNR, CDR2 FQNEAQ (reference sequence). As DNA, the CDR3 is TGTGCCAGCAGCCCCATTCAGGGTGGAAGTCAGTACTTC. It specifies CASSPIQGGSQYF.

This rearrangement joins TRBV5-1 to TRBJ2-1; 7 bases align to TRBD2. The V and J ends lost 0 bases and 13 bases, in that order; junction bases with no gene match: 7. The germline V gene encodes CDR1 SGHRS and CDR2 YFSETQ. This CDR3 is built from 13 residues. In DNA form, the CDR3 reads TGCGCCAGCAGCTTGGCCGGGCGGGGGAACCAGTTCTTC. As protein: CASSLAGRGNQFF.

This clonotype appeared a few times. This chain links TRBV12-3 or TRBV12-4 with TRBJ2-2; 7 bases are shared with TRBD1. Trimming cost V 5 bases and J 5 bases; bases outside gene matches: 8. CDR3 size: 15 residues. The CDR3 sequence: CASSPGQLRTGELFF. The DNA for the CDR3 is TGTGCCAGCAGTCCGGGACAGTTGAGGACCGGGGAGCTGTTTTTT.

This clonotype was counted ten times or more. CDR3 bases: TGTGCCAGCAGCCGCGGGACAGACACAGATACGCAGTATTTT. This encodes CASSRGTDTDTQYF. The rearrangement uses TRBV11-2 and TRBJ2-3; possibly TRBD1 for D (7 bases). The CDR3 sequence is 14 residues long. Germline lookup yields CDR1 SGHAT and CDR2 FQNNGV. V dropped 5 bases and J dropped 2 bases, with 11 bases sitting between them.

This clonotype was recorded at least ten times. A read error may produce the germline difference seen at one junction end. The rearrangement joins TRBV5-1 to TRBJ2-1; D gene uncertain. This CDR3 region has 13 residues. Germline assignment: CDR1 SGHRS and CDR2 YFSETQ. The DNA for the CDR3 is TGCGCCAGCAGCTTGGGCAGAACGGGTATCTGGATCTTC. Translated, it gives CASSLGRTGIWIF.

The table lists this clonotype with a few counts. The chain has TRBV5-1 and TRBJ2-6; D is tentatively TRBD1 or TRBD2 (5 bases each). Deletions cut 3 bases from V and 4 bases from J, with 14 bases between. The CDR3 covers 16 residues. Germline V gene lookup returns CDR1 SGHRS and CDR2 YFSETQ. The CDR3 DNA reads TGCGCCAGCAGCTCAGAAGGGGTAGCGGGGGCCAACGTCCTGACTTTC. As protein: CASSSEGVAGANVLTF.

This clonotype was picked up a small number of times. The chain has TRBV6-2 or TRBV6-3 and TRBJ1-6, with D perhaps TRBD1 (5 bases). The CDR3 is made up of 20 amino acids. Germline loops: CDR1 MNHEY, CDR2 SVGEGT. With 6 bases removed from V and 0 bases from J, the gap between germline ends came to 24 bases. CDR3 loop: CASSPPPGQGSSSYNSPLHF. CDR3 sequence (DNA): TGTGCCAGCAGCCCCCCCCCAGGGCAGGGTTCAAGCTCCTATAATTCACCCCTCCACTTT.

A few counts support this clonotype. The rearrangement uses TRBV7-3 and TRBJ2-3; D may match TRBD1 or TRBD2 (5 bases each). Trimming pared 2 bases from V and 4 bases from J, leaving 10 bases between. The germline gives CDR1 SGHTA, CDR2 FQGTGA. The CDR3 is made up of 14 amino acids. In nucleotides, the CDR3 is TGTGCCAGCAGCTTACATCAGGGAGCAGATACGCAGTATTTT. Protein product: CASSLHQGADTQYF.

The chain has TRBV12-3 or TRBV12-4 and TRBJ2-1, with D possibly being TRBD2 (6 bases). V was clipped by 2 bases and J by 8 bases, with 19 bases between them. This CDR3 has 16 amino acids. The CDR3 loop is CASSLYGSGLAYEQFF. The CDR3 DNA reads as TGTGCCAGCAGTTTATATGGTAGCGGACTTGCTTATGAGCAGTTCTTC.

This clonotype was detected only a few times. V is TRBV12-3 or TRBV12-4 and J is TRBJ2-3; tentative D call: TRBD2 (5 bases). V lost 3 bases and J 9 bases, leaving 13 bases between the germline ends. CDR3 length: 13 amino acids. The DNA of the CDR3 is TGTGCCAGCAGTTTCGACCGGACTGGGACGCAGTATTTT. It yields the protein CASSFDRTGTQYF.